Below, 27 T cell receptor beta chains from the same sample are listed, as sequenced in a study of T cell responses to AZD1222 COVID-19 vaccine. TCRdb keeps only in-frame clones here, not all; method: immunoSEQ multiplex PCR. The table lists 100,000 to 150,000 clones, approximately 83% of them singletons. The sample in question was peripheral blood, obtained on day 0 of AZD1222 vaccination. Every receptor here comes from an adult in good health.

This clone occurred once. The chain recombines TRBV3-1 (or the pseudogene TRBV3-2) with TRBJ2-5; D uncertain. Germline CDR1 LGHDT, CDR2 YNNKEL (reference sequence). The V end was cut by 0 bases, the J end by 4 bases, with 6 bases between. This CDR3 is 13 amino acids long. Here the CDR3 reads CASSQEWRETQYF. The CDR3 DNA sequence: TGTGCCAGCAGCCAAGAATGGAGAGAGACCCAGTACTTC.

A few counts support this clone. This chain connects TRBV7-8 to TRBJ2-7; D may be TRBD2 (6 bases). CDR1 and CDR2 (germline): SGHVS, FQNEAQ. The CDR3 runs to 14 residues. V lost 4 bases, J lost 3 bases, and 13 bases lay in between. CDR3 region: CASSSTAGLYEQYF. CDR3 coding DNA: TGTGCCAGCAGCTCAACGGCGGGGCTCTACGAGCAGTACTTC.

This chain joins TRBV21-1 and TRBJ1-2; the DNA was not compared with TRBD1, the D call given in the table. TRBV21-1 is designated a pseudogene. This CDR3 is built from 15 residues. Here the CDR3 reads CASSPRTGANYGYTF. The CDR3 bases are TGTGCCAGCAGCCCCCGGACAGGGGCTAACTATGGCTACACCTTC.

In DNA form, the CDR3 reads TGTGCCAGCAGGGACAGAGGAGACTATGGCTACACCTTC. Residues: CASRDRGDYGYTF. This chain connects TRBV6-5 to TRBJ1-2; D possibly corresponds to TRBD1 (6 bases). CDR3 length: 13 residues. Germline CDR1 and CDR2: MNHEY and SVGAGI. V was shortened by 6 bases and J by 3 bases, with 11 bases between the two germline ends.

In its sample, this clone was seen a few times. The chain employs TRBV5-5 and TRBJ2-7; unclear D gene. Trimming pared 3 bases from V and 3 bases from J, leaving 10 bases between. The CDR3 extends over 13 amino acids. CDR1 SGHKS and CDR2 YYEKEE come from the germline V gene (reference sequence). The DNA for the CDR3 is TGTGCCAGCAGCTCTTCGGCCTTCTACGAGCAGTACTTC. Encoded protein: CASSSSAFYEQYF. The full variable domain, completed using reference TRBV5-5 and TRBJ2-7, is DAGVTQSPTHLIKTRGQQVTLRCSPISGHKSVSWYQQVLGQGPQFIFQYYEKEERGRGNFPDRFSARQFPNYSSELNVNALLLGDSALYLCASSSSAFYEQYFGPGTRLTVT.

The chain uses TRBV6-2 or TRBV6-3 and TRBJ1-1, with D possibly being TRBD1 (5 bases). CDR3 length equals 15 residues. V lost 0 bases and J lost 6, with 14 bases in between. Looked up from germline, CDR1 is MNHEY and CDR2 is SVGEGT. The CDR3 protein is CASSYSSGGSAEAFF. Here the CDR3 DNA reads TGTGCCAGCAGTTACTCGTCCGGGGGTAGCGCTGAAGCTTTCTTT.

The J gene is TRBJ2-7, the V gene TRBV2, with D unclear. There are 12 residues in the CDR3. Deletions cut 7 bases from V and 3 bases from J, with 10 bases between. Germline CDR1 is SNHLY and CDR2 is FYNNEI. The DNA of the CDR3 is TGTGCCAGCACCCAGGAGAACTACGAGCAGTACTTC. It codes for CASTQENYEQYF.

The V gene is TRBV19, the J gene TRBJ1-1; the match to TRBD1 covers 8 bases. This CDR3 region has 13 residues. The germline gives CDR1 LNHDA, CDR2 SQIVND (reference sequence). Losses at the gene ends were 3 bases for V and 4 bases for J; bases not matched to a gene: 1. This CDR3 reads CASSMGQVTEAFF. The CDR3 region has the DNA TGTGCCAGTAGTATGGGACAGGTCACTGAAGCTTTCTTT.

This chain uses TRBV3-1 (or the pseudogene TRBV3-2) with TRBJ1-5; the D is unclear. With 0 bases removed from V and 5 bases from J, the gap between germline ends came to 5 bases. The CDR3 has 13 residues. Germline V gene lookup returns CDR1 LGHDT and CDR2 YNNKEL (reference sequence). CDR3 coding DNA: TGTGCCAGCAGCCAAGATCAGGATCAGCCCCAGCATTTT. It yields the protein CASSQDQDQPQHF.

The V gene is TRBV3-1 (or the pseudogene TRBV3-2), the J gene TRBJ2-7, with 7 bases lining up with TRBD2. This CDR3 has 16 amino acids. The germline V gene has CDR1 LGHDT and CDR2 YNNKEL (reference sequence). J lost 4 bases, V lost 1 base, and 10 bases had no gene match. This chain's CDR3 is CASSQALPGLRYEQYF. For the CDR3, the DNA is TGTGCCAGCAGCCAAGCGCTTCCGGGACTAAGGTACGAGCAGTACTTC.

The CDR3 coding sequence is TGTGCCAGCAGCCGGGACGGGAATCAGCCCCAGCATTTT. Its translation is CASSRDGNQPQHF. The chain employs TRBV7-9 and TRBJ1-5; perhaps TRBD1 as D (5 bases). The CDR3 covers 13 residues. Germline V gene lookup returns CDR1 SEHNR and CDR2 FQNEAQ (reference sequence). V lost 5 bases and J 4 bases, leaving 9 bases between the germline ends.

This clone has just one count. The gene calls are TRBV5-1 and TRBJ2-3; unclear D gene. Germline CDR1 and CDR2: SGHRS and YFSETQ. The V and J ends lost 3 bases and 9 bases respectively, with 11 bases between them. The CDR3 loop spans 12 amino acids. The CDR3 loop is CASSWSEDTQYF. CDR3 in DNA: TGCGCCAGCAGCTGGAGCGAAGACACGCAGTATTTT.

This chain's CDR3 is CASGSQGTSMDYTF. CDR3 nucleotides: TGTGCCAGCGGGTCTCAGGGGACGTCTATGGACTACACCTTC. J is TRBJ1-2 and V is TRBV6-5, with D possibly matching TRBD1 (6 bases). The CDR3 sequence is 14 residues long. From germline, CDR1 is MNHEY and CDR2 SVGAGI. The ends were cut back, 8 bases at V and 10 bases at J, with 23 bases in the middle.

The genes are TRBV11-2 and TRBJ2-7; TRBD2 aligns across 7 bases. V was pared by 3 bases and J by 2 bases, with 1 base of the junction left unmatched. CDR1 SGHAT and CDR2 FQNNGV come from the germline V gene. This CDR3 has 13 amino acids. The CDR3 reads CASSLGTTYEQYF. In DNA, the CDR3 is TGTGCCAGCAGCTTGGGGACTACCTACGAGCAGTACTTC.

The V and J genes are TRBV5-4 and TRBJ2-2; 11 bases match TRBD2. The CDR3 extends over 17 amino acids. Germline V gene sequence: CDR1 SGHNT, CDR2 YYREEE (reference sequence). V was pared by 6 bases and J by 1 base, with 8 bases of the junction left unmatched. CDR3 DNA: TGTGCCAGCACCCACCCCACTAGCGGGGGGAACACCGGGGAGCTGTTTTTT. Protein: CASTHPTSGGNTGELFF.

The V and J genes are TRBV4-1 and TRBJ2-7; 15 positions agree with TRBD2. This CDR3 is built from 19 residues. With 0 bases clipped from V and 2 bases from J, the junction kept 8 bases outside the gene matches. Looked up from germline, CDR1 is MGHRA and CDR2 is YSYEKL. The CDR3 DNA reads TGCGCCAGCAGCCAAGATCGGGGACTAGCGGGAGGATCGACCTACGAGCAGTACTTC. It codes for CASSQDRGLAGGSTYEQYF.

This clone was recorded only once. This chain uses TRBV27 with TRBJ2-7, with a weak D call TRBD1 (6 bases). The CDR3 extends over 15 amino acids. The germline V gene has CDR1 MNHEY and CDR2 SMNVEV (reference sequence). V shed 0 bases and J shed 3 bases, with 12 bases lying between them. In nucleotides, the CDR3 is TGTGCCAGCAGTTTATCTGGGGACACTAACTACGAGCAGTACTTC. Translating it yields CASSLSGDTNYEQYF.

The V gene is TRBV19, the J gene TRBJ2-1; 11 bases agree with TRBD2. Germline V gene lookup returns CDR1 LNHDA and CDR2 SQIVND (reference sequence). The CDR3 is 16 amino acids. With 3 bases clipped from V and 9 bases from J, the junction kept 10 bases outside the gene matches. The CDR3, as DNA: TGTGCCAGTAGTATCCTTTTACTAGCGGGAGACGGTGAGCAGTTCTTC. Translation: CASSILLLAGDGEQFF.

The V gene is TRBV27, the J gene TRBJ2-7, with D possibly TRBD2 on 5 matching bases. The CDR3 runs to 14 residues. Germline V gene data show CDR1 as MNHEY and CDR2 as SMNVEV (reference sequence). Trimming removed 3 bases at V and 2 bases at J, with 11 bases between. The CDR3 DNA reads as TGTGCCAGCAGTTTGGGTAGAGGGACCTACGAGCAGTACTTC. Translated, it gives CASSLGRGTYEQYF.

In this sample, this clone turned up once. The V call is TRBV2, the J call TRBJ1-4; no clear D. Trimming removed 6 bases from V and 8 bases from J, with 13 bases in between. From germline, CDR1 is SNHLY and CDR2 FYNNEI. The CDR3 is 13 amino acids. As DNA, the CDR3 is TGTGCCAGCAGCGGCCAGGCAGGAGAAAAACTGTTTTTT. It encodes CASSGQAGEKLFF.

The gene calls are TRBV3-1 (or the pseudogene TRBV3-2) and TRBJ2-7; 7 nucleotides agree with TRBD1. In germline, CDR1 is LGHDT, CDR2 YNNKEL (reference sequence). This CDR3 region has 13 residues. V lost 4 bases to trimming and J lost 3 bases; unmatched junction nucleotides: 3. This CDR3 is CASSLGQIYEQYF. The CDR3, as DNA: TGTGCCAGCAGCCTGGGACAGATCTACGAGCAGTACTTC.

Of note for this clone: The sample holds other DNA sequences that translate to the same CDR3. The rearrangement uses TRBV18 and TRBJ1-5; no clear D gene. From germline, CDR1 is KGHSH and CDR2 LQKENI. V lost 3 bases and J lost 2, with 11 bases in between. The CDR3 extends over 15 amino acids. This CDR3 reads CASSPDGMGNQPQHF. The DNA for the CDR3 is TGTGCCAGCTCACCGGATGGGATGGGCAATCAGCCCCAGCATTTT.

The rearrangement joins TRBV30 to TRBJ1-1; tentative D call: TRBD1 (5 bases). Germline V gene lookup returns CDR1 GTSNPN and CDR2 SVGIG (reference sequence). With 2 bases removed from V and 5 bases from J, the gap between germline ends came to 6 bases. This CDR3 has 11 amino acids. The CDR3 DNA sequence: TGTGCCTGGAGTTGGGGGACTGAAGCTTTCTTT. This translates into CAWSWGTEAFF.

This chain links TRBV20-1 with TRBJ2-3; D not certain. CDR1 is DFQATT, CDR2 SNEGSKA, per germline (reference sequence). The CDR3 consists of 11 residues. V dropped 4 bases and J dropped 6 bases, with 8 bases sitting between them. The chain's CDR3 is CSATREDTQYF. CDR3 DNA: TGCAGTGCTACCAGAGAGGATACGCAGTATTTT.

This clone was detected only once. V usage is TRBV5-1 and J usage is TRBJ2-7, with D unclear. Trimming removed 4 bases from V and 3 bases from J, with 14 bases in between. The CDR3 is made up of 14 amino acids. In germline, CDR1 is SGHRS, CDR2 YFSETQ. Here the CDR3 reads CASSGNLGYYEQYF. CDR3 in DNA: TGCGCCAGCAGCGGAAACTTGGGCTACTACGAGCAGTACTTC. The full variable domain, in which reference TRBV5-1 and TRBJ2-7 provide the parts outside the CDR3, is KAGVTQTPRYLIKTRGQQVTLSCSPISGHRSVSWYQQTPGQGLQFLFEYFSETQRNKGNFPGRFSGRQFSNSRSEMNVSTLELGDSALYLCASSGNLGYYEQYFGPGTRLTVT.

This chain joins TRBV10-3 and TRBJ2-1; tentatively, D is TRBD1 (5 bases). Germline-derived CDR1 and CDR2 are ENHRY and SYGVKD. The CDR3 is 14 residues long. V was pared by 2 bases and J by 5 bases, with 10 bases between. The CDR3 coding sequence is TGTGCCATCAGTGAGCCCGGACACAACAATGAGCAGTTCTTC. It translates to CAISEPGHNNEQFF.

This clone turned up a few times. J is TRBJ2-3 and V is TRBV5-6; 7 bases line up with TRBD2. The CDR3 sequence is 14 residues long. The V gene's germline CDR1 is SGHDT and CDR2 YYEEEE. Losses at the gene ends were 5 bases for V and 5 bases for J; bases not matched to a gene: 8. The CDR3 DNA sequence: TGTGCCAGCAGTGATCGTGCTAGCGGAGATACGCAGTATTTT. As protein: CASSDRASGDTQYF.